Sequencing of this T cell receptor (beta chain) was carried out in a study of regulatory T cells in long-lasting Graves disease. The sample's time point: persistent/refractory GD, antithyroid drugs over 5 years with positive TRAb. PBMC-extracted RNA yielded the TCR library. Investigators prepared the TCR beta libraries by applying iRepertoire HTBI primers and Arm-PCR of CDR3 regions. TCRdb redid the calling of the multiplex PCR reads with MiXCR, one entry per CDR3 protein. The data show approximately 400,000 distinct CDR3 sequences, about a quarter seen once. CDR3 size: 14 residues. Germline CDR1 SGHRS, CDR2 YFSETQ. This clonotype has ten or more counts. Its antigen is undetermined. The junction differs from germline at one of its ends, possibly a read error. Study-level results: Thyroid tissue was not sampled; only peripheral blood was.

The chain uses TRBV5-1 and TRBJ1-2; perhaps TRBD1 as D (5 bases). Source: peripheral blood mononuclear cells (PBMCs), taken when the disease was refractory, from a patient treated with antithyroid drugs. This clonotype was obtained from a female donor with Graves disease. CDR3 sequence (DNA): TGTGCCAGCAGTTTAGCCTCGGGGGACTATGGCTACACCTTC. It is translated as CASSLASGDYGYTF.